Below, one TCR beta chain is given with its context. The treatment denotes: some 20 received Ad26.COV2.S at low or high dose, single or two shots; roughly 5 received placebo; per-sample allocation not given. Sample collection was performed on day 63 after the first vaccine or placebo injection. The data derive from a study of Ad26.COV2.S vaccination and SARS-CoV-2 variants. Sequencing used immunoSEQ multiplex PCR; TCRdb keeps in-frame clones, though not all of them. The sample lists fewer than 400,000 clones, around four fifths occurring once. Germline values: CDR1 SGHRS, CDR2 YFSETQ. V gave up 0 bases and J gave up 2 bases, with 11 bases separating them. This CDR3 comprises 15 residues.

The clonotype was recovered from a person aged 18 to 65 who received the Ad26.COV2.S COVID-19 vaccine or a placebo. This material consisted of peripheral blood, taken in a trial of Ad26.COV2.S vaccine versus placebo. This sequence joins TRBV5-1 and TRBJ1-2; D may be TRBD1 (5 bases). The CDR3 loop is CASSLDGTQNYGYTF. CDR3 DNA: TGCGCCAGCAGCTTGGATGGGACCCAAAACTATGGCTACACCTTC.